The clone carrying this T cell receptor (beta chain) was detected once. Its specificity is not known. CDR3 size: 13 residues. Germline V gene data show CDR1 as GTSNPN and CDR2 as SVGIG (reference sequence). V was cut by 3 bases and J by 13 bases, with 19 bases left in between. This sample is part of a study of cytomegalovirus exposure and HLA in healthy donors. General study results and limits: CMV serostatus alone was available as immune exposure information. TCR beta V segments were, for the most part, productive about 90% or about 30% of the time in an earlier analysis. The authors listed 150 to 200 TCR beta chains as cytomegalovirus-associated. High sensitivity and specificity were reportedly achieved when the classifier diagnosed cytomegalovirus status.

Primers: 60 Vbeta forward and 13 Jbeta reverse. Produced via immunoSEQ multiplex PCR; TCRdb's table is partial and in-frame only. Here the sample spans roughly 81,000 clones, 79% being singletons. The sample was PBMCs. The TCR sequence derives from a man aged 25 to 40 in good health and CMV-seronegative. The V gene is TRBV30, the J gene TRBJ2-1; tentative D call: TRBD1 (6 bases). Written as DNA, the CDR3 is TGTGCCTGGAGGCCCGGACAGACAAGGAATCAGTTCTTC. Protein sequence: CAWRPGQTRNQFF.